This section outlines one T cell receptor beta chain sequence together with its context. This clone has only one observation. The clone's antigen remains unknown. The record has no base qualities; no much larger clone is one base away. The germline V end is reduced by 5 bases and the J end by 10 bases; junction bases left unmatched: 7. Inclusive of the bounding cysteine and phenylalanine, the CDR3 is 14 residues long. The retained sequence is limited to the CDR3, 42 bases, with the frame set at the first base. Per the germline V gene, SGHTA is the CDR1 and FQGNSA is the CDR2. The trial excluded patients who had a history of autoimmune disease or who were on systemic immunosuppression. Peripheral blood for TCR sequencing was drawn from every dose cohort at baseline, at cycle 4 day 1 and at cycle 7 day 1. Samples were obtained from an open-label, multicenter, first-in-human phase I dose-escalation trial of ivuxolimab. Adults with locally advanced or metastatic head and neck squamous cell, hepatocellular, melanoma or renal cell carcinoma were enrolled in the trial. Before TCR sequencing, CD4+ T cells and CD8+ T cells were sorted from peripheral blood as separate populations.

This sample is drawn from a study of OX40 agonist ivuxolimab in advanced cancers. General notes on the study: Ivuxolimab was a fully human IgG2 agonistic monoclonal antibody targeting the costimulatory receptor OX40 (CD134). Intravenous ivuxolimab was administered to patients every 2 weeks at six dose levels: 0.01, 0.1, 0.3, 1.5, 3 and 10 mg/kg. Of the approximately 50 dose-escalation patients, hepatocellular carcinoma was present in about 20, melanoma in some 15, renal cell carcinoma in 9 and head and neck cancer in 9. In the dose-escalation cohort, 75% to 90% of patients were male, and the mean age was around 65 years with a range of roughly 20 to 79. Prior anti-PD-1, anti-PD-L1 or anti-CTLA-4 therapy was permitted, and checkpoint inhibitors had been received by roughly 40% of dose-escalation patients. Partial responses were achieved by three dose-escalation patients, of whom one had hepatocellular carcinoma and two had cutaneous melanoma. The purpose of peripheral TCRbeta sequencing was to test whether ivuxolimab changed TCR sequence diversity and led to clonal T-cell expansion. The paper reports the monotherapy dose-escalation portion (N = 52 patients) of the phase I ivuxolimab trial. The investigation overall reported the following: Partial responders in the 0.1-3.0 mg/kg groups had among the lowest normalized peripheral clonal expansion, especially among CD8+ T cells. After ivuxolimab, expanded clones were on average more numerous among CD8+ T cells than among CD4+ T cells. The antigen specificity of the peripheral T cells that underwent clonal expansion was not determined. Low levels of normalized T-cell clonal expansion were also shown by some nonresponding patients. At doses of 0.1 to 3.0 mg/kg, clonal expansion of both CD4+ and CD8+ T cells in blood was seen between baseline and week 6.

For sequencing of the TCRbeta CDR3 region, genomic DNA was extracted from the sorted cells. TCRbeta CDR3 regions were sequenced using the immunoSEQ Assay. The table was pulled from immuneACCESS by TCRdb, which kept in-frame rearrangements only. Such tables lose some clones; where checked, under half of the loss comes from unresolved V genes, and the rest has no known cause. The sample table records more than 35,000 clones; 70% to 90% of these occur just once. 2.4% of the sample belongs to the ten largest clones. The source was CD4+ or CD8+ T cells sorted from blood, collected in a trial of the OX40 agonist ivuxolimab. The chain is made from TRBV7-2 and TRBJ1-6; the junction holds 8 bases that match TRBD1. This clonotype was obtained from an adult with an advanced solid tumor such as melanoma, head and neck, liver or kidney cancer. The DNA sequence is given as TGTGCCAGCAGCCCCAGGGACAGGAGGTCACCCCTCCACTTT. The translation is CASSPRDRRSPLHF.